Listed here is a single TCR beta chain. This clone has a single count. What this receptor recognizes is not known. No quality values exist for individual bases; no much larger clone is one base distant. These data come from a study of blood T cell repertoires in COVID-19 (dated by TCRdb to 2020 to 2022). Looking at the study overall: Samples from collaborators originated in the United States, Italy and Spain and spanned both the acute and convalescent phases of COVID-19. A freely available public database, intended as a resource for researchers studying the immune response to SARS-CoV-2, is where the repertoires were released. Nearly every sample came with metadata listing a de-identified subject ID, COVID-19 status, age in years and sex. Deeply sampled blood TCRbeta repertoires from subjects exposed to, actively infected with, or recovered from COVID-19 were included in the dataset. Where available, HLA class I and class II types were obtained from metadata supplied by the sample provider rather than from assay-based typing. The samples were drawn from the first 160 participants of the ongoing ImmuneRACE study and from over 950 subjects provided by 6 global collaborators. The material from the prospective study consisted of cDNA or gDNA derived from T cells, B-cell-depleted T cells, or PBMCs. General study outcomes and caveats: The quantity of clinical and demographic metadata differed by source and by participant and was supplied without curation.

Participants in the prospective study were enrolled through a virtual design, were aged 18 to 89 years, and lived in roughly 24 United States geographic areas. In the prospective study, participants were assigned to cohorts based on the clinical history participants reported in a screening survey and a study questionnaire. Recovered participants in ImmuneRACE Cohort 3 were defined as having two consecutive negative NP/OP PCR tests, clearance from a healthcare professional, or resolution of symptoms. In the prospective study, whole blood, serum and a nasopharyngeal or oropharyngeal swab were collected from each participant by mobile phlebotomists. Prospective study participants could optionally give additional blood draws and questionnaires over an approximately 2-month period. Blood samples from the prospective study were shipped frozen or at room temperature prior to DNA extraction. The immunoSEQ Assay, a bias-controlled multiplex PCR, was used to amplify TCRbeta CDR3 regions from genomic DNA. In the original analysis: The number of nucleated cells in each sample was estimated by amplification of reference gene primers within the assay. Sequence reads were collapsed and filtered to measure the absolute abundance of every unique TCRbeta CDR3 rearrangement. Productive Simpson clonality was computed per sample as the square root of Simpson's diversity index over productive rearrangements. Here the immuneACCESS table is served through TCRdb, limited to in-frame sequences with V and J called. Missing clones are a known gap in these copies; in checked studies unresolved V genes cover under half, and the rest lacks a known reason. That table supplies the V and J calls and clone size; D and trimming were determined from the DNA. Counted in this sample were 300,000 to 350,000 clones; 80% to 90% of them appeared once. The top ten clonotypes cover 2.2% of the sample.

Germline trimming amounts to 5 bases on V and 10 bases on J, with 6 as the count of junction bases outside the gene matches. CDR1 MGHDK and CDR2 SYGVNS were looked up in the germline V gene. From the cysteine through the phenylalanine, the CDR3 covers 13 amino acids. The entry retains the CDR3 DNA only, 39 bases that are in frame from base 1. This TCR was recovered from a man younger than 45 who had recovered from COVID-19. The chain links TRBV25-1 with TRBJ2-7; 12 bases in between match TRBD2. Source material: PBMCs or T cells enriched from blood (not recorded which). The nucleotide sequence is TGTGCCAGCAGTTCCGGGACTAGCGGGCACCAGTACTTC. It translates as CASSSGTSGHQYF.